This T cell receptor (beta chain) originates from a study of T cell repertoires in cytomegalovirus infection. Whole-study findings and limits: The ex vivo response was dominated by HLA-C-restricted CMV-specific TCR beta clonotypes. Using cumulative public TCR beta family frequency, the authors identified those who carried CMV together with the relevant HLA.

Germline CDR1 and CDR2: SGHVS and FNYEAQ. Trimming took 5 bases from V and 1 from J; bases not matched to a gene: 9. The CDR3 covers 17 residues. TCRdb processed the reads anew with MiXCR; each CDR3 protein has one entry. The sample carries hundreds of thousands of distinct CDR3 sequences, about 39% recorded once. On this clonotype: The antigen is unknown.

This sequence was found in a human donor in good health (CMV status not recorded). Some clones in this sample may be carry-over from other donors' samples. This sample comprised cultured PBMCs, obtained from culture after CMV antigen stimulation. The chain is built from TRBV7-6 and TRBJ2-1, with 9 bases that match TRBD2. CDR3 in amino acids: CASSPFRLAVSYNEQFF. The CDR3 nucleotides are TGTGCCAGCAGCCCCTTCAGACTAGCGGTGTCCTACAATGAGCAGTTCTTC.